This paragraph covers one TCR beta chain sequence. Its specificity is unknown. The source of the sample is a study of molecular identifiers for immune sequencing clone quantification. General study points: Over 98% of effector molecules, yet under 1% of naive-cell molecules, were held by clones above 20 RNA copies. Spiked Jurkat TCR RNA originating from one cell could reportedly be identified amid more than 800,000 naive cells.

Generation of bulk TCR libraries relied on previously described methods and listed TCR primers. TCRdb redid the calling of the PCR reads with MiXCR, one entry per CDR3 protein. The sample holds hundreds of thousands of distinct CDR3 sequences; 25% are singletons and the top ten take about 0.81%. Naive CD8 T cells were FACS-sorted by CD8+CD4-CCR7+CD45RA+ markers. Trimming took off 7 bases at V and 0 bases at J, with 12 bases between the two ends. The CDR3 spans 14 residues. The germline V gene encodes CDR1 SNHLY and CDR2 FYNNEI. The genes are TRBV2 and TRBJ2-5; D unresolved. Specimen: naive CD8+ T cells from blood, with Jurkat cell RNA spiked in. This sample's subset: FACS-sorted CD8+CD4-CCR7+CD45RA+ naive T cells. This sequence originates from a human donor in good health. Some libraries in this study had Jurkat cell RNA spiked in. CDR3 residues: CASTPTTYQETQYF. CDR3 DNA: TGTGCCAGCACTCCGACGACGTACCAAGAGACCCAGTACTTC.